The 23 T cell receptor beta chains reported below all come from one sample, sequenced in a study of blood T cell repertoires in COVID-19. The table came from immunoSEQ multiplex PCR; TCRdb's copy has only in-frame clones and leaves some out. The data hold approximately 200,000 clones, with about 80% observed a single time. Sequencing was performed on peripheral blood. The receptors were sampled from a human donor with acute or convalescent COVID-19. The donor label of this sample is uncertain.

The chain carries TRBV27 and TRBJ2-6; TRBD1 might be the D (5 bases). V shed 1 base and J shed 0 bases, with 16 bases lying between them. Germline CDR1 is MNHEY and CDR2 is SMNVEV (reference sequence). This CDR3 has 19 residues. The CDR3 spells CASSLLFGRVSSGANVLTF. CDR3 DNA sequence: TGTGCCAGCAGTTTATTGTTTGGCAGGGTCTCCTCTGGGGCCAACGTCCTGACTTTC.

The rearrangement joins TRBV30 to TRBJ2-3, with a weak D call TRBD2 (6 bases). Trimming left V 3 bases short and J 1 base short, with 11 bases between. The CDR3 consists of 14 residues. Germline V lookup: CDR1 GTSNPN, CDR2 SVGIG (reference sequence). DNA for the CDR3: TGTGCCTGGAGGATTAGCGGTGGCACAGATACGCAGTATTTT. As protein: CAWRISGGTDTQYF.

The chain employs TRBV29-1 and TRBJ2-7; 10 bases are shared with TRBD2. V dropped 6 bases and J dropped 3; count of bases not matched to a gene: 11. Germline V gene data show CDR1 as SQVTM and CDR2 as ANQGSEA. This CDR3 region has 15 residues. DNA for the CDR3: TGCAGCGTGGAAACCGTAGCGGGAGGAGGCTACGAGCAGTACTTC. It is translated as CSVETVAGGGYEQYF.

V usage is TRBV4-2 and J usage is TRBJ2-7; D uncertain. Trimming pared 0 bases from V and 13 bases from J, leaving 16 bases between. The CDR3 extends over 13 amino acids. The germline gives CDR1 LGHNA, CDR2 YNFKEQ. CDR3 coding DNA: TGTGCCAGCAGCCAAGATCTTGGGCGTGATCGATACTTC. Protein product: CASSQDLGRDRYF.

This chain joins TRBV25-1 and TRBJ2-3, with TRBD1 identical over 11 bases. J lost 7 bases, V lost 5 bases, and 5 bases had no gene match. CDR1 MGHDK and CDR2 SYGVNS come from the germline V gene. The CDR3 is 14 amino acids. The chain's CDR3 is CASSLGQGDHTQYF. The CDR3 bases are TGTGCCAGCAGTTTGGGACAGGGGGATCATACGCAGTATTTT.

J is TRBJ1-2 and V is TRBV19; 7 bases align to TRBD1. Per the germline V gene, CDR1 is LNHDA and CDR2 is SQIVND (reference sequence). The ends lost 6 bases at V and 9 bases at J; junction bases unmatched: 13. The CDR3 runs to 14 residues. CDR3 protein: CASSPGQAIGSYTF. CDR3 nucleotide sequence: TGTGCCAGTAGCCCTGGACAGGCGATAGGGAGCTACACCTTC.

The rearrangement links TRBV7-2 to TRBJ2-5; D is perhaps TRBD2 (6 bases). Germline lookup yields CDR1 SGHTA and CDR2 FQGNSA. Trimming removed 0 bases from V and 5 bases from J, with 10 bases in between. The length of the CDR3 is 14 residues. The CDR3 coding sequence is TGTGCCAGCAGCTTAGCCGTTGGGAGGGAGACCCAGTACTTC. As protein: CASSLAVGRETQYF.

The chain joins TRBV12-3 or TRBV12-4 to TRBJ1-1; D may be TRBD1 (5 bases). CDR3 length: 13 amino acids. The V and J ends lost 5 bases and 4 bases respectively, with 11 bases between them. The CDR3 DNA follows: TGTGCCAGCAGTATCAGGGAGGGCACTGAAGCTTTCTTT. Translating gives CASSIREGTEAFF.

With respect to this clone: The junction departs from germline at one end; a sequencing error may be responsible. The chain employs TRBV2 and TRBJ2-5; D gene ambiguous. In germline, CDR1 is SNHLY, CDR2 FYNNEI. The CDR3 is made up of 12 amino acids. CDR3: CASSDRGTARDF. For the CDR3, the DNA is TGTGCCAGCAGTGATAGAGGAACGGCCCGGGACTTC.

This clone came up once. The chain carries TRBV6-6 and TRBJ1-5, with D hard to call. Trimming removed 5 bases at V and 4 bases at J, with 12 bases between. Germline loops: CDR1 MNHNY, CDR2 SVGAGI (reference sequence). This CDR3 has 14 amino acids. The DNA of the CDR3 is TGTGCCAGCAGTCCAGAGGGTGAGAATCAGCCCCAGCATTTT. Its protein is CASSPEGENQPQHF.

V is TRBV14 and J is TRBJ2-5, with D perhaps matching TRBD2 (6 bases). V lost 1 base and J lost 1, with 16 bases in between. The CDR3 runs 17 residues. Germline values: CDR1 SGHDN, CDR2 FVKESK. The CDR3 region has the DNA TGTGCCAGCAGCCAAGGGTTGTGGGGGGTCGTCCAAGAGACCCAGTACTTC. Its protein product is CASSQGLWGVVQETQYF.

This clone was detected only once. The gene calls are TRBV12-5 and TRBJ2-5; a weak D match, TRBD1 (5 bases). The length of the CDR3 is 13 residues. Trimming left V 9 bases short and J 2 bases short, with 13 bases between. Germline values: CDR1 LGHNT, CDR2 FRNRAP. The chain's CDR3 is CASAQGEQETQYF. The CDR3 DNA is TGTGCTAGCGCGCAGGGCGAACAAGAGACCCAGTACTTC.

This clone has just one count. The chain recombines TRBV21-1 with TRBJ2-1; the D call in the table, TRBD1, was not verified against the DNA. TRBV21-1 is tagged as a pseudogene. The CDR3 has 14 residues. CDR3 nucleotides: TGTGCCAGCAGCAAAGGACAGGTTCGCAATGAGCAGTTCTTC. This translates into CASSKGQVRNEQFF.

This chain joins TRBV2 and TRBJ2-2; D possibly corresponds to TRBD2 (5 bases). The CDR3 consists of 13 residues. V lost 5 bases, J lost 7 bases, and 11 bases lay in between. Germline-derived CDR1 and CDR2 are SNHLY and FYNNEI. The CDR3: CASSRTWGGELFF. The CDR3 DNA reads TGTGCCAGCAGTAGGACTTGGGGCGGGGAGCTGTTTTTT. The variable domain in full, with the rest retrieved from reference TRBV2 and TRBJ2-2, is EPEVTQTPSHQVTQMGQEVILRCVPISNHLYFYWYRQILGQKVEFLVSFYNNEISEKSEIFDDQFSVERPDGSNFTLKIRSTKLEDSAMYFCASSRTWGGELFFGEGSRLTVL.

This chain uses TRBV7-3 with TRBJ1-6, with 8 bases lining up with TRBD1. After removal of 5 bases from V and 3 bases from J, the junction contained 3 bases not matched to a gene. Per germline, CDR1 SGHTA and CDR2 FQGTGA. CDR3 size: 15 residues. The CDR3 DNA follows: TGTGCCAGCAGCGCACAGGGGGACTATAATTCACCCCTCCACTTT. It is translated as CASSAQGDYNSPLHF. The full variable domain, completed using reference TRBV7-3 and TRBJ1-6, is GAGVSQTPSNKVTEKGKYVELRCDPISGHTALYWYRQSLGQGPEFLIYFQGTGAADDSGLPNDRFFAVRPEGSVSTLKIQRTERGDSAVYLCASSAQGDYNSPLHFGNGTRLTVT.

This chain joins TRBV3-1 (or the pseudogene TRBV3-2) and TRBJ2-7; D not certain. Trimming pared 4 bases from V and 3 bases from J, leaving 4 bases between. The germline V gene encodes CDR1 LGHDT and CDR2 YNNKEL (reference sequence). The CDR3 runs to 11 residues. CDR3 bases: TGTGCCAGCAGCCTTAACTACGAGCAGTACTTC. It specifies CASSLNYEQYF.

This chain uses TRBV19 with TRBJ2-2; the D is unclear. The CDR3 consists of 14 residues. The V gene's germline CDR1 is LNHDA and CDR2 SQIVND (reference sequence). V lost 1 base and J lost 5, with 8 bases in between. Here the CDR3 DNA reads TGTGCCAGTAGTATAGGCGGAGTTACCGGGGAGCTGTTTTTT. It translates to CASSIGGVTGELFF. Looking up the rest from reference TRBV19 and TRBJ2-2 gives the full variable domain: DGGITQSPKYLFRKEGQNVTLSCEQNLNHDAMYWYRQDPGQGLRLIYYSQIVNDFQKGDIAEGYSVSREKKESFPLTVTSAQKNPTAFYLCASSIGGVTGELFFGEGSRLTVL.

V usage is TRBV6-5 and J usage is TRBJ2-3; TRBD1 matches 9 bases. The CDR3 runs 13 residues. Trimming removed 5 bases from V and 4 bases from J; junction bases left unmatched: 1. The germline V gene has CDR1 MNHEY and CDR2 SVGAGI. The CDR3, as DNA: TGTGCCAGCAGTAGACAGGGGGCAGATACGCAGTATTTT. Encoded protein: CASSRQGADTQYF.

This clone appeared a few times. This chain links TRBV5-8 with TRBJ2-6; 10 nucleotides align to TRBD2. V shed 4 bases and J 0 bases; nucleotides not matched to a gene: 10. From germline, CDR1 is SGHTS and CDR2 YDEGEE. This CDR3 comprises 19 residues. The CDR3 is CASSGPGTSESSGANVLTF. In DNA, the CDR3 is TGTGCCAGCAGCGGACCTGGGACTAGCGAGAGCTCTGGGGCCAACGTCCTGACTTTC.

The genes are TRBV18 and TRBJ2-5; maybe TRBD2 (5 bases). The CDR3 loop spans 14 amino acids. Germline loops: CDR1 KGHSH, CDR2 LQKENI. V lost 1 base to trimming and J lost 0 bases, with 6 bases between them. CDR3 bases: TGTGCCAGCTCACCACTGACTAACCAAGAGACCCAGTACTTC. It translates to CASSPLTNQETQYF.

This clone came up once. This chain connects TRBV6-5 to TRBJ1-2; the match to TRBD1 covers 7 bases. The CDR3 length is 14 residues. The germline CDR1 and CDR2 sequences are MNHEY and SVGAGI. The J segment lost 3 bases and the V segment lost 2 bases, leaving 3 bases of the junction unmatched. Here the CDR3 DNA reads TGTGCCAGCAGTTACGCCAGGGGGGACTATGGCTACACCTTC. Its translation is CASSYARGDYGYTF.

With respect to this clone: Different DNA sequences within this sample yield the same CDR3. This chain links TRBV5-1 with TRBJ2-1, with D possibly being TRBD2 (6 bases). The germline V gene has CDR1 SGHRS and CDR2 YFSETQ. CDR3 length equals 14 residues. Trimming removed 0 bases at V and 3 bases at J, with 7 bases between. The CDR3 here is CASSLGTIYNEQFF. CDR3 coding DNA: TGCGCCAGCAGCTTGGGGACTATCTACAATGAGCAGTTCTTC.

The chain is built from TRBV5-4 and TRBJ1-1, with D perhaps TRBD1 (6 bases). With 3 bases removed from V and 0 bases from J, the gap between germline ends came to 15 bases. The CDR3 consists of 16 residues. Per germline, CDR1 SGHNT and CDR2 YYREEE (reference sequence). In nucleotides, the CDR3 is TGTGCCAGCAGCTCACGTAAGACAGGCTTGAACACTGAAGCTTTCTTT. It codes for CASSSRKTGLNTEAFF.